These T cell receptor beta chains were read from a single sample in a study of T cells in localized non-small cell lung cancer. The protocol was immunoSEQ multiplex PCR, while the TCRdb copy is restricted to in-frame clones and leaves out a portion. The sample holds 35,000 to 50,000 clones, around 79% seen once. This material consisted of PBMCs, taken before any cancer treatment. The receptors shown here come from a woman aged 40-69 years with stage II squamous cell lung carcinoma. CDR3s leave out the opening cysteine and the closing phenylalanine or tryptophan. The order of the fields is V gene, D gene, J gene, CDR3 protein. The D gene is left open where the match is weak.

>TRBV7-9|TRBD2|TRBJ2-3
ASSLLGLAAGDTQY
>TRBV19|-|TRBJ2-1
ASSPRRTYNEQF
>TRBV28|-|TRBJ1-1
ASSYPGRDSTEAF
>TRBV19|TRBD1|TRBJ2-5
ASSTQTGGKVTQY
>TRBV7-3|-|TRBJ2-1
ASSSQRDNEQF
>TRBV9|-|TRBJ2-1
ASSTESSYNEQF
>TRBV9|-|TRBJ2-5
ASSVGSNQETQY
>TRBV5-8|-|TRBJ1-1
ASSLGLSGRRFGF
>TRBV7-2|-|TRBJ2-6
ASSPRSGANVLT
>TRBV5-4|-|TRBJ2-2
ASSLYRVTGELF
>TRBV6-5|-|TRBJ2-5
ASSYSLTQETQY
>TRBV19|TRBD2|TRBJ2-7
ASSRGLAGGPSEQY
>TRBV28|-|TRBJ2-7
ARFRAHNSYEQY
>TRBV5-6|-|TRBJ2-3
ASSLVGASDTQY
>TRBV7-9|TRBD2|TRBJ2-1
ASSPAGGPSDEQF
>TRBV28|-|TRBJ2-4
ASSFGISGDIQY
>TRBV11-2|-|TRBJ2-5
ASSSFDGDGAQY
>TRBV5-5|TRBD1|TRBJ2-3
ASSGGQVPTFTDTQY
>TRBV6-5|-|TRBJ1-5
ASSPTGNQPQH
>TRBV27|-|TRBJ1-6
ASSLGFYNSPLH
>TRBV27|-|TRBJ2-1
ASRAGTPSNEQF
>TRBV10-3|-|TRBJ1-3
AIREDGNSGNTIY
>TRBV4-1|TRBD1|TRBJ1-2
ASSQELEGAAGYT
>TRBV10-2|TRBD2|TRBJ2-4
ASTAGVAKNIQY
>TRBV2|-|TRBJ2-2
ASRLLQGGAGELF
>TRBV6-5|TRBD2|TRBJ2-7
ASSSYLAGGPYEQY
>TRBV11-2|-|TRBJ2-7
ASSLGASYEQY
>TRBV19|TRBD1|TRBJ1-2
ASSPIVGTGPIGGYT
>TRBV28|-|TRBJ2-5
ASSFHDDLETQY
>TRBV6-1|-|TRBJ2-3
ASSDPLSILSTDTQY
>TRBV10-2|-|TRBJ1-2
ASSDVGGSGTPYGYT